This T cell receptor beta chain derives from a study of PD-1 blockade in classical Hodgkin lymphoma. The length of the CDR3 is 15 residues. V was trimmed by 0 bases and J by 0 bases, leaving 9 bases between them. Germline CDR1 SGHRS, CDR2 YFSETQ. The table came from immunoSEQ multiplex PCR; TCRdb's copy has only in-frame clones and leaves some out. This table holds approximately 20,000 clones, about 94% found once. With regard to this clone: The antigen is undetermined.

Study results and caveats: Differences between repertoires have undefined causes, possibly disease activity or prior therapy. Newly diagnosed patients reportedly had lower baseline TCR diversity than healthy donors.

As to time point: newly diagnosed, previously untreated cHL patient sample. The sequence derives from a human donor with classical Hodgkin lymphoma. Sequenced sample: peripheral blood mononuclear cells (PBMCs). V gene TRBV5-1 combines with J gene TRBJ1-1, with D perhaps matching TRBD1 (5 bases). Written as DNA, the CDR3 is TGCGCCAGCAGCTTGGCAGGGACGGTGAACACTGAAGCTTTCTTT. Its protein product is CASSLAGTVNTEAFF. Using reference TRBV5-1 and TRBJ1-1 for the parts outside the CDR3, the full variable domain is KAGVTQTPRYLIKTRGQQVTLSCSPISGHRSVSWYQQTPGQGLQFLFEYFSETQRNKGNFPGRFSGRQFSNSRSEMNVSTLELGDSALYLCASSLAGTVNTEAFFGQGTRLTVV.